Reported below is one T cell receptor beta chain. What it recognizes is unknown. TCRdb reprocessed the 5' RACE reads with MiXCR, giving one entry per CDR3 protein. The data contain 250,000 or so distinct CDR3 sequences, about 8.5% of them seen just once; the ten biggest clones take up less than 4%. This sample was taken from a study of identical twins. Study-level results: There were fewer insertions in abundant cord blood beta clonotypes, but memory repertoires showed no such pattern.

The sample was also linked to a second study, of yellow fever vaccine responses in identical twins.

Sample: CD8+ T cells sorted from blood. The clonotype was recovered from a woman younger than 30 in good health.

The CDR3: CASSVGGGTTQYF. The CDR3 DNA sequence: TGTGCCAGCAGCGTAGGGGGCGGGACCACCCAGTACTTC. The genes are TRBV9 and TRBJ2-5, with D possibly being TRBD2 (6 bases). The germline V gene has CDR1 SGDLS and CDR2 YYNGEE. This CDR3 contains 13 residues. Trimming took 0 bases from V and 8 from J, leaving 11 bases between them.